This TCR beta chain was captured by sequencing in a study of blood T cell repertoires in COVID-19. Study background: Samples taken during acute and convalescent COVID-19 were collected in the United States, Italy and Spain. The analysed material was cDNA or gDNA that came from T cells, B-cell-depleted T cells, or PBMCs.

The V gene's germline CDR1 is MNHNS and CDR2 SASEGT. The CDR3 runs to 13 residues. Trimming removed 0 bases at V and 8 bases at J, with 9 bases between. Study processing details: Reference gene primers were amplified, and this amplification served to estimate nucleated cell counts. The protocol was immunoSEQ multiplex PCR, while the TCRdb copy is restricted to in-frame clones and leaves out a portion. The V and J calls and clone size are taken from that table; D and trimming were inferred from the DNA. This table has some 46,000 clones, roughly 88% appearing once. The chain uses TRBV6-1 and TRBJ2-3; D might be TRBD2 (5 bases). Sequenced sample: peripheral blood. The clonotype was recovered from a man aged 50 to 60 with acute or convalescent COVID-19. In DNA, the CDR3 is TGTGCCAGCAGTGAAGCGAGGGATACTACGCAGTATTTT. This translates into CASSEARDTTQYF.